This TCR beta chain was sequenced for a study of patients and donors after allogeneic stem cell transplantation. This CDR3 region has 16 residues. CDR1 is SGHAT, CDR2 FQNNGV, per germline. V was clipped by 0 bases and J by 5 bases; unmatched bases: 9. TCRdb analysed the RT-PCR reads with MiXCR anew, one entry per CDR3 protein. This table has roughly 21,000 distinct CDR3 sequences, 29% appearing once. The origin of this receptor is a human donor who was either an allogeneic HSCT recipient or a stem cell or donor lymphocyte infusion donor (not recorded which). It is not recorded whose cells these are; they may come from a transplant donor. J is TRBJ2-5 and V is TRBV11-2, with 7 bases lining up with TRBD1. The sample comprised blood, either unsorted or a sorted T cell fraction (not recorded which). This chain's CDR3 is CASSLDLAGGRETQYF. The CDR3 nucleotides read TGTGCCAGCAGCTTAGATTTGGCAGGGGGAAGGGAGACCCAGTACTTC.